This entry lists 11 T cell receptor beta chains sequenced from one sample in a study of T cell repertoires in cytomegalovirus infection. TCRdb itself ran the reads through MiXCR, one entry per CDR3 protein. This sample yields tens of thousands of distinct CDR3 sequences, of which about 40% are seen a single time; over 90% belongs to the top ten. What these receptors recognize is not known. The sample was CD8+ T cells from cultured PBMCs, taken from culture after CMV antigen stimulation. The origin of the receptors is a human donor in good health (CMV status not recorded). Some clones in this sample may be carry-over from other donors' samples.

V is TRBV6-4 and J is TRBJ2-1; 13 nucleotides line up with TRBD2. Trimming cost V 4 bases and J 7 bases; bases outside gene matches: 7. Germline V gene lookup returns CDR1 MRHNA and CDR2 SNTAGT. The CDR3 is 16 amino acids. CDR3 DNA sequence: TGTGCCAGCAGTGTAGGACTAGCGGGGGCCGGAAATGAGCAGTTCTTC. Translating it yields CASSVGLAGAGNEQFF.

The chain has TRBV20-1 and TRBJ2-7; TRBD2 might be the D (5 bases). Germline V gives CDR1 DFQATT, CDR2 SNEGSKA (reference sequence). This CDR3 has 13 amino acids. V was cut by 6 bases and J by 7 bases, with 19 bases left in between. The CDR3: CSASPLVSGEQYF. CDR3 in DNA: TGCAGTGCCAGTCCGCTAGTCTCGGGAGAGCAGTACTTC.

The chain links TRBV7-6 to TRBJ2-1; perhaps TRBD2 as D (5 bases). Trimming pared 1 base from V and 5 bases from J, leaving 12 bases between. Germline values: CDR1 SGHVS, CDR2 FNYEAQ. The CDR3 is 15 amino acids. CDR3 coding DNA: TGTGCCAGCAGCTTAGGCGGGTCTCCTAACAATGAGCAGTTCTTC. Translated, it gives CASSLGGSPNNEQFF.

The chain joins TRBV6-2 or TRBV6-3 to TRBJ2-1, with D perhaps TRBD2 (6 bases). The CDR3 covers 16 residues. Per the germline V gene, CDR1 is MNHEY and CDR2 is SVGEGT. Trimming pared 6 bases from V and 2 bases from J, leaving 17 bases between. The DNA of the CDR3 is TGTGCCAGCAGGGGACCGGGACTTCAAACCTACAATGAGCAGTTCTTC. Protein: CASRGPGLQTYNEQFF.

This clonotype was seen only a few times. As DNA, the CDR3 is TGCAGTGTCGCTGCGGGGTCTGAAAAACTGTTTTTT. It specifies CSVAAGSEKLFF. The rearrangement joins TRBV20-1 to TRBJ1-4; no definite D call. Germline V CDR1 and CDR2: DFQATT, SNEGSKA (reference sequence). V was pared by 7 bases and J by 7 bases, with 13 bases between. The CDR3 length is 12 residues.

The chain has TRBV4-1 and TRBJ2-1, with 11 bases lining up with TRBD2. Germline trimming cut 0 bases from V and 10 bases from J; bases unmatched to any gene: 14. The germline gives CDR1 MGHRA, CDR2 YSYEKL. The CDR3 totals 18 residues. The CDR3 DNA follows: TGCGCCAGCAGCCAAGATCGCGGTAGCGGGGGGGGCTATTGGGAGCAGTTCTTC. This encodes CASSQDRGSGGGYWEQFF.

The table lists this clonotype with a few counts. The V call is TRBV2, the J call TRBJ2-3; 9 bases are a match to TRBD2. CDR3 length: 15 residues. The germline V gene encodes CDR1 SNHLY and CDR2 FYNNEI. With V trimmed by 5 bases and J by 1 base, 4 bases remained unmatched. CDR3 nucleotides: TGTGCCAGCAGTTATTTAGCGGGGGGCACAGATACGCAGTATTTT. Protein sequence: CASSYLAGGTDTQYF.

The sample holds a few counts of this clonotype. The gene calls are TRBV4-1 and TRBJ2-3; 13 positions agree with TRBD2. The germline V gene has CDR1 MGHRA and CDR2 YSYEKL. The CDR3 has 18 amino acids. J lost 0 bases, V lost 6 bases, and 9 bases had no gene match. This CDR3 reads CASSMWTSGGLSTDTQYF. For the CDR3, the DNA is TGCGCCAGCAGTATGTGGACTAGCGGGGGCCTTAGCACAGATACGCAGTATTTT.

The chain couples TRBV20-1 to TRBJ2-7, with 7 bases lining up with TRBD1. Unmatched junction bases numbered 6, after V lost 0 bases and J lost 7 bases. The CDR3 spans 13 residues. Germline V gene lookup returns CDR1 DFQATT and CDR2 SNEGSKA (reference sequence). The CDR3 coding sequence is TGCAGTGCTAGAGATTCGGGCAGGGGGGAGCAGTACTTC. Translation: CSARDSGRGEQYF.

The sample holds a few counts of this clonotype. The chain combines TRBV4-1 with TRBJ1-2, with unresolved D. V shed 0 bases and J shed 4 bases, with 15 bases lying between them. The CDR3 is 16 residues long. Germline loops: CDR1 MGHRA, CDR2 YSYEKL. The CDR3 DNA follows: TGCGCCAGCAGCCAAGAAATCGGGAAGGCTTTCTATGGCTACACCTTC. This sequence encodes CASSQEIGKAFYGYTF.

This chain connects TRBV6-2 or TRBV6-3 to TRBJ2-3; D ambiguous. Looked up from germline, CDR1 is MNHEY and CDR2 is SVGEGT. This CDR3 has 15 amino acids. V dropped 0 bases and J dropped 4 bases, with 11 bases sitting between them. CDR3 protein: CASSYSSLGPDTQYF. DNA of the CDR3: TGTGCCAGCAGTTACTCGAGCCTTGGCCCAGATACGCAGTATTTT.